Listed here are 12 T cell receptor beta chains from one sample, sequenced in a study of T cell responses to AZD1222 COVID-19 vaccine (dated by TCRdb to about 2021). The sample's time point, from its label and the paper: baseline before first vaccination. The receptor library was made with the immunoSEQ multiplex PCR assay. In TCRdb, the immuneACCESS table is reduced to in-frame sequences with V and J assigned. These tables do not hold every clone; where another copy was compared, an unresolved V gene accounts for under half, and the others remain unexplained. The table for this sample lists around 190,000 clones; around 90% of them were counted only once. Clones ranked in the top ten supply 0.49% of the sample. The input for sequencing was peripheral blood, taken on day 0 of AZD1222 vaccination. The receptor set was obtained from an adult in good health.

This clone came up once. This rearrangement joins TRBV6-6 to TRBJ2-7; D might be TRBD2 (7 bases). The germline V gene encodes CDR1 MNHNY and CDR2 SVGAGI (reference sequence). CDR3 length: 14 residues. Trimming stripped 2 bases from V and 2 bases from J, with 10 bases between. The DNA of the CDR3 is TGTGCCAGCAGTTACCAGGGGACTACCTACGAGCAGTACTTC. It is translated as CASSYQGTTYEQYF.

The chain joins TRBV3-1 (or the pseudogene TRBV3-2) to TRBJ2-7; 9 bases map to TRBD2. The CDR3 contains 17 residues. V dropped 1 base and J dropped 3; count of bases not matched to a gene: 10. Germline CDR1 LGHDT, CDR2 YNNKEL (reference sequence). The CDR3 is CASSQAFTGTSIYEQYF. CDR3 nucleotide sequence: TGTGCCAGCAGCCAAGCGTTCACCGGGACTAGCATCTACGAGCAGTACTTC.

The gene calls are TRBV18 and TRBJ2-3; D could derive from TRBD1 or TRBD2 (5 bases each). The ends were cut back, 2 bases at V and 3 bases at J, with 12 bases in the middle. Per the germline V gene, CDR1 is KGHSH and CDR2 is LQKENI. CDR3 size: 15 residues. In DNA, the CDR3 is TGTGCCAGCTCACCAGGGGGTCTGGGTACAGATACGCAGTATTTT. This codes for CASSPGGLGTDTQYF.

The CDR3, as DNA: TGCGCCAGCAGTGAACTCTTACTAGCGGGAGACGAGCAGTACTTC. Protein: CASSELLLAGDEQYF. The V and J genes are TRBV10-2 and TRBJ2-7, with TRBD2 identical over 11 bases. The ends lost 3 bases at V and 5 bases at J; junction bases unmatched: 6. The length of the CDR3 is 15 residues. Germline V gene lookup returns CDR1 WSHSY and CDR2 SAAADI.

V is TRBV4-1 and J is TRBJ2-7; 9 bases fit TRBD1. CDR1 and CDR2 (germline): MGHRA, YSYEKL. This CDR3 is 16 amino acids long. V gave up 0 bases and J gave up 9 bases; unmatched junction bases: 12. The CDR3 region has the DNA TGCGCCAGCAGCCAAGAAGGGACAGGGTATGATCGTCGGCAGTACTTC. It encodes CASSQEGTGYDRRQYF.

J is TRBJ1-1 and V is TRBV7-2, with D perhaps matching TRBD1 (6 bases). The CDR3 spans 15 residues. The V gene lost 7 bases and the J gene lost 3 bases, with 18 bases spanning the gap. Germline V gene lookup returns CDR1 SGHTA and CDR2 FQGNSA. The DNA of the CDR3 is TGTGCCAGCACCCCTGGGGGGCGCAGGGACACTGAAGCTTTCTTT. Translation: CASTPGGRRDTEAFF.

The chain recombines TRBV11-3 with TRBJ2-7; D ambiguous. The CDR3 loop spans 14 amino acids. Per germline, CDR1 SGHNT and CDR2 YENEEA. V lost 5 bases to trimming and J lost 0 bases, with 11 bases between them. The CDR3 DNA sequence: TGTGCCAGCAGCCAAGGCCGGAGCTCCTACGAGCAGTACTTC. This codes for CASSQGRSSYEQYF.

The chain is built from TRBV5-4 and TRBJ2-2, with D possibly TRBD2 on 5 matching bases. V gave up 4 bases and J gave up 1 base, with 11 bases separating them. This CDR3 is 15 amino acids long. CDR1 is SGHNT and CDR2 is YYREEE in the germline V gene (reference sequence). The CDR3 bases are TGTGCCAGCAGCCTGAGGGCCGGGAACACCGGGGAGCTGTTTTTT. This codes for CASSLRAGNTGELFF.

This clone has a single count. The chain has TRBV9 and TRBJ2-3; the match to TRBD2 covers 7 bases. The germline CDR1 and CDR2 sequences are SGDLS and YYNGEE. V lost 0 bases, J lost 3 bases, and 10 bases stayed unmatched. This CDR3 contains 17 residues. The chain's CDR3 is CASSVVGGGGPTDTQYF. The CDR3 DNA is TGTGCCAGCAGCGTAGTCGGTGGCGGGGGACCAACAGATACGCAGTATTTT.

The chain employs TRBV7-8 and TRBJ1-2; D remains unclear. The CDR3 spans 16 residues. Germline V lookup: CDR1 SGHVS, CDR2 FQNEAQ. Trimming pared 1 base from V and 0 bases from J, leaving 12 bases between. The CDR3 DNA is TGTGCCAGCAGCTTAGGGTCTCCCCGAGCTAACTATGGCTACACCTTC. Residues: CASSLGSPRANYGYTF.

The gene calls are TRBV12-3 or TRBV12-4 and TRBJ1-1; D uncertain. The CDR3 covers 9 residues. The ends were cut back, 6 bases at V and 6 bases at J, with 2 bases in the middle. CDR3 bases: TGTGCCAGCAGCCCTGAAGCTTTCTTT. Translated, it gives CASSPEAFF.

This chain joins TRBV7-6 and TRBJ2-7, with D perhaps matching TRBD2 (5 bases). CDR3 length: 15 amino acids. The germline CDR1 and CDR2 sequences are SGHVS and FNYEAQ. Between the trimmed V and J ends, which lost 6 bases and 6 bases, there was a span of 21 bases. The CDR3 DNA follows: TGTGCCAGCAGTCGCACCGGGGTAGGCGTGAGCGAGCAGTACTTC. This gives the protein CASSRTGVGVSEQYF.